The sample holds a few counts of the clone carrying this T cell receptor beta chain. Its antigen is not identified. This sample is part of a study of shared clonotypes between healthy human individuals. The CDR3 loop spans 10 amino acids. V was cut by 6 bases and J by 8 bases, with 7 bases left in between. Germline loops: CDR1 LNHDA, CDR2 SQIVND (reference sequence). Genomic DNA per cell subset filled all wells of several immunoSEQ plates. Assay: immunoSEQ multiplex PCR; the TCRdb copy retains only in-frame clones and omits some. The data hold around 1.9 million clones, with about 93% observed a single time. CD8 cells classed as naive were CD45RO-negative and positively selected for CCR7, excluding terminally differentiated effector memory CD45RA+ cells. Study findings and constraints: Larger estimated richness was generally seen in naive subsets than in memory subsets. In having few donors, the study represented limited genetic and exposure-history diversity. Roughly 5% of naive CD4 clonotypes were shared across four donors.

The source material was naive CD8+ T cells from PBMCs. This sequence originates from a young man in good health. Some clones in this sample may be carry-over from other donors' samples. The chain uses TRBV19 and TRBJ1-1; the D is unclear. The CDR3 nucleotides are TGTGCCAGTAGACGATGGGAAGCTTTCTTT. Its protein product is CASRRWEAFF.